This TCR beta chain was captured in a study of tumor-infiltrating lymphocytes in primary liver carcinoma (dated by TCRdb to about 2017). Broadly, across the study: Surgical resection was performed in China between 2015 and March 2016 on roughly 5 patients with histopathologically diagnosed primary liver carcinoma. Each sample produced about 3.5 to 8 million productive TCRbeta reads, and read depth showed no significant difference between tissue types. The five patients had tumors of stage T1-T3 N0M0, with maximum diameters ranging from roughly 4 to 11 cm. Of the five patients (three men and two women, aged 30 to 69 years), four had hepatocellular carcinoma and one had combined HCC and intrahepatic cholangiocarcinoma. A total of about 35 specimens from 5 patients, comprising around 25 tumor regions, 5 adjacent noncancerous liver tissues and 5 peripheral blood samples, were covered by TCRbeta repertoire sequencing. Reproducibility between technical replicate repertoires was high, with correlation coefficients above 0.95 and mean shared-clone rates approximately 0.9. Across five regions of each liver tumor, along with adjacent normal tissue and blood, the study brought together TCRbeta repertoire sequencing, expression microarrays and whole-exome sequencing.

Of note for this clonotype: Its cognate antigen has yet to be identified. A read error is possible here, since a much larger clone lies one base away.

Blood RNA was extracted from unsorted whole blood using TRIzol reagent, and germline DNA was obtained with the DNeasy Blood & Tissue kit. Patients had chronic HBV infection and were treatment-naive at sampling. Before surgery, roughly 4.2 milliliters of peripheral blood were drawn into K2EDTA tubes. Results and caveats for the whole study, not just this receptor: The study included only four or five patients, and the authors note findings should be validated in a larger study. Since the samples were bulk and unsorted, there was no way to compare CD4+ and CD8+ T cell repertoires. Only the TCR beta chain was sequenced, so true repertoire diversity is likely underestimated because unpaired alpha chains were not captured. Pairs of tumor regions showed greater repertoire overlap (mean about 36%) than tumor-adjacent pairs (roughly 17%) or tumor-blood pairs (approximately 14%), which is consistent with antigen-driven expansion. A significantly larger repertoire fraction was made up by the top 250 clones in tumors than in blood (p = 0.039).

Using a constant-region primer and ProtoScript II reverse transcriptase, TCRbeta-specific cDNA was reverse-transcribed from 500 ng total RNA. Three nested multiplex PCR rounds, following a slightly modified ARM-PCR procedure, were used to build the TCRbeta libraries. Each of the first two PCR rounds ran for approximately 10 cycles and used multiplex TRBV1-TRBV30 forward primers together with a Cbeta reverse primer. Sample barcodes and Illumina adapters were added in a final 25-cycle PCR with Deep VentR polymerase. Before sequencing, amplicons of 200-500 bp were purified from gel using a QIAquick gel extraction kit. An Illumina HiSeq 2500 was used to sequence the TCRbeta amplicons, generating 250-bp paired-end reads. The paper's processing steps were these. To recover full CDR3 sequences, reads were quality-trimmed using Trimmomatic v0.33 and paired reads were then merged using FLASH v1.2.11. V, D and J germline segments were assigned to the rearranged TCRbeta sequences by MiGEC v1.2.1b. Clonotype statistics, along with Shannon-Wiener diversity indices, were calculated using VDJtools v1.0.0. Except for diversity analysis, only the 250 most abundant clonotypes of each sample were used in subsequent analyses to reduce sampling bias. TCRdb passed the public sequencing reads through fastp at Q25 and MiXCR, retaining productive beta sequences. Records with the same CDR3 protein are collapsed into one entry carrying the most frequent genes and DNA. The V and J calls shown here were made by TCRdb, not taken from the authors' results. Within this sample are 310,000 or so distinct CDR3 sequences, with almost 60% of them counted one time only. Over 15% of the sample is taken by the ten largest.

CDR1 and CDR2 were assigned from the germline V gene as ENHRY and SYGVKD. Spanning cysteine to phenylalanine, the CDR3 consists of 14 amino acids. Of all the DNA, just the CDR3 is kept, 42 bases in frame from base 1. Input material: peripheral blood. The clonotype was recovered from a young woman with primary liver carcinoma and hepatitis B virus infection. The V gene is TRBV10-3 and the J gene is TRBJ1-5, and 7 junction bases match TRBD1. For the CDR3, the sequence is CSISELQGTQPQHF. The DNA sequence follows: TGTTCCATCAGTGAGCTACAGGGGACTCAGCCCCAGCATTTT.